One sample yielded the 19 T cell receptor beta chains listed below, sequenced in a study of Ad26.COV2.S vaccination and SARS-CoV-2 variants (dated by TCRdb to the early 2020s). Receptors were amplified or captured by the immunoSEQ multiplex PCR assay. Imported from immuneACCESS, the table was reduced by TCRdb to in-frame sequences with V and J called. These copies leave out some clones; in studies compared against another copy, an unresolved V gene accounts for under half, and the cause of the remainder is not known. The sample profile shows about 350,000 clones; approximately 90% of them were found once. Around 4.5% of the sample goes to the ten largest clones. The sample's treatment or condition label, decoded: around 19 received Ad26.COV2.S at low or high dose, single or two shots; 5 received placebo; per-sample allocation not given. For vaccine and placebo recipients, repertoires were sequenced using samples collected on day 63 after the first injection.

The material sequenced was peripheral blood, taken in a trial of Ad26.COV2.S vaccine versus placebo. These receptors all come from a person aged 18 to 59 who received the Ad26.COV2.S COVID-19 vaccine or a placebo.

The gene calls are TRBV2 and TRBJ1-6, with D unclear. CDR3 length: 13 residues. From germline, CDR1 is SNHLY and CDR2 FYNNEI. Trimming stripped 8 bases from V and 9 bases from J, with 14 bases between. The CDR3 is CASGRVAGSPLHF. The CDR3 DNA reads TGTGCCAGCGGGAGAGTAGCTGGTTCACCCCTCCACTTT.

A note on this clone: Other nucleotide sequences in the sample specify the same CDR3. V usage is TRBV7-2 and J usage is TRBJ1-1, with D tentatively TRBD1 (5 bases). V lost 3 bases, J lost 5 bases, and 10 bases lay in between. Germline loops: CDR1 SGHTA, CDR2 FQGNSA. The CDR3 contains 13 residues. The CDR3, as DNA: TGTGCCAGCAGCTTTTCAGGGATGACTGAAGCTTTCTTT. Residues: CASSFSGMTEAFF.

The V call is TRBV27, the J call TRBJ2-6; maybe TRBD2 (6 bases). V lost 3 bases and J 2 bases, leaving 11 bases between the germline ends. Germline loops: CDR1 MNHEY, CDR2 SMNVEV (reference sequence). This CDR3 is 16 amino acids long. The CDR3 DNA reads TGTGCCAGCAGTTTCCACCCGGGGGCTGGGGCCAACGTCCTGACTTTC. Protein product: CASSFHPGAGANVLTF.

The J gene is TRBJ2-5, the V gene TRBV30, with D possibly TRBD1 on 6 matching bases. The CDR3 has 14 residues. CDR1 is GTSNPN and CDR2 is SVGIG in the germline V gene (reference sequence). V was trimmed by 3 bases and J by 4 bases, leaving 15 bases between them. CDR3 in amino acids: CAWRPITGRETQYF. Here the CDR3 DNA reads TGTGCCTGGAGGCCTATAACAGGGAGAGAGACCCAGTACTTC. The complete variable domain, with remaining parts taken from reference TRBV30 and TRBJ2-5, reads SQTIHQWPATLVQPVGSPLSLECTVEGTSNPNLYWYRQAAGRGLQLLFYSVGIGQISSEVPQNLSASRPQDRQFILSSKKLLLSDSGFYLCAWRPITGRETQYFGPGTRLLVL.

The V and J genes are TRBV19 and TRBJ1-1, with TRBD1 matching 9 bases. V dropped 7 bases and J dropped 6; count of bases not matched to a gene: 15. This CDR3 has 16 residues. The germline gives CDR1 LNHDA, CDR2 SQIVND (reference sequence). The CDR3 DNA reads TGTGCCAGTATCCTAAAACAGGGGGCCGTTACATCTGAAGCTTTCTTT. It codes for CASILKQGAVTSEAFF.

V and J are TRBV2 and TRBJ2-4; D gene ambiguous. V was clipped by 6 bases and J by 8 bases, with 20 bases between them. The germline V gene has CDR1 SNHLY and CDR2 FYNNEI. CDR3 size: 15 residues. This CDR3 is CASSSSPWGRDIQYF. The DNA for the CDR3 is TGTGCCAGCAGCAGCAGTCCTTGGGGTCGGGACATTCAGTACTTC.

This chain uses TRBV5-1 with TRBJ2-1; no clear D. Germline loops: CDR1 SGHRS, CDR2 YFSETQ. CDR3 length: 13 amino acids. The ends were cut back, 1 base at V and 5 bases at J, with 7 bases in the middle. CDR3 nucleotides: TGCGCCAGCAGCTTGTCACTAAACAATGAGCAGTTCTTC. Translation gives CASSLSLNNEQFF.

V is TRBV4-1 and J is TRBJ2-3; no clear D. Trimming removed 1 base at V and 2 bases at J, with 7 bases between. CDR3 size: 14 residues. Germline V CDR1 and CDR2: MGHRA, YSYEKL. CDR3 amino acids: CASSQVGDTDTQYF. The CDR3 coding sequence is TGCGCCAGCAGCCAAGTTGGTGACACAGATACGCAGTATTTT.

The rearrangement links TRBV19 to TRBJ1-6; 8 bases are a match to TRBD1. V shed 5 bases, J shed 6 bases, and the junction held 6 bases outside the gene matches. The CDR3 runs to 15 residues. CDR1 is LNHDA and CDR2 is SQIVND in the germline V gene (reference sequence). The CDR3 loop reads CASSGTGDPNSPLHF. CDR3 nucleotide sequence: TGTGCCAGTAGTGGGACAGGAGATCCTAATTCACCCCTCCACTTT.

The chain joins TRBV7-6 to TRBJ1-5; D gene unclear. Trimming shortened V by 3 bases and J by 3 bases, and 9 bases separated the two germline ends. Per the germline V gene, CDR1 is SGHVS and CDR2 is FNYEAQ. This CDR3 is built from 14 residues. CDR3: CASSFGPDNQPQHF. The CDR3 DNA reads as TGTGCCAGCAGCTTCGGGCCGGACAATCAGCCCCAGCATTTT.

This rearrangement joins TRBV19 to TRBJ2-2; D is unclear. The CDR3 runs 14 residues. The germline V gene encodes CDR1 LNHDA and CDR2 SQIVND (reference sequence). V shed 2 bases and J shed 5 bases, with 9 bases lying between them. The CDR3 DNA reads as TGTGCCAGTAGTATATCCATCGCAACCGGGGAGCTGTTTTTT. Translated, it gives CASSISIATGELFF.

This chain uses TRBV6-5 with TRBJ2-5, with D perhaps matching TRBD1 (5 bases). This CDR3 has 13 amino acids. The germline gives CDR1 MNHEY, CDR2 SVGAGI. Trimming shortened V by 5 bases and J by 5 bases, and 12 bases separated the two germline ends. CDR3 sequence (DNA): TGTGCCAGCAGTAAGGGGCTAAGGGAGACCCAGTACTTC. Translation gives CASSKGLRETQYF.

CDR3 loop: CAIKPAAGIMIEQYF. CDR3 bases: TGTGCCATCAAGCCGGCTGCAGGGATTATGATCGAGCAGTACTTC. The rearrangement joins TRBV10-3 to TRBJ2-7; perhaps TRBD1 as D (5 bases). The CDR3 sequence is 15 residues long. CDR1 is ENHRY and CDR2 is SYGVKD in the germline V gene. V shed 7 bases and J shed 6 bases, with 22 bases lying between them.

DNA for the CDR3: TGTGCCAGCAGCTCCACGGACGGGAACACCGGGGAGCTGTTTTTT. Encoded protein: CASSSTDGNTGELFF. The chain employs TRBV7-9 and TRBJ2-2; the D is unclear. V was clipped by 4 bases and J by 1 base, with 10 bases between them. This CDR3 contains 15 residues. Germline V gives CDR1 SEHNR, CDR2 FQNEAQ (reference sequence).

The chain has TRBV5-6 and TRBJ2-1; maybe TRBD1 (5 bases). V gave up 4 bases and J gave up 3 bases, with 17 bases separating them. Germline CDR1 SGHDT, CDR2 YYEEEE. The CDR3 is 16 amino acids. In DNA, the CDR3 is TGTGCCAGCAGCAGCAACCCGGACACTCACTACAATGAGCAGTTCTTC. The encoded protein is CASSSNPDTHYNEQFF. Filled out from reference TRBV5-6 and TRBJ2-1, the complete variable domain reads DAGVTQSPTHLIKTRGQQVTLRCSPKSGHDTVSWYQQALGQGPQFIFQYYEEEERQRGNFPDRFSGHQFPNYSSELNVNALLLGDSALYLCASSSNPDTHYNEQFFGPGTRLTVL.

The chain joins TRBV28 to TRBJ1-1, with 9 bases aligning to TRBD1. CDR1 and CDR2 (germline): MDHEN, SYDVKM. Germline trimming cut 6 bases from V and 1 base from J; bases unmatched to any gene: 3. CDR3 size: 14 residues. The CDR3 DNA is TGTGCCAGCAGACTGGGACAGGGGAACACTGAAGCTTTCTTT. Encoded protein: CASRLGQGNTEAFF.

The V gene is TRBV6-5, the J gene TRBJ2-7; D uncertain. The CDR3 runs 12 residues. Germline V gene data show CDR1 as MNHEY and CDR2 as SVGAGI. V lost 8 bases to trimming and J lost 0 bases, with 8 bases between them. The CDR3 is CASGPSSYEQYF. CDR3 DNA sequence: TGTGCCAGCGGGCCGAGCTCCTACGAGCAGTACTTC.

The chain has TRBV5-6 and TRBJ1-2; TRBD1 might be the D (6 bases). The CDR3 sequence is 13 residues long. V was trimmed by 5 bases and J by 6 bases, leaving 14 bases between them. Germline lookup yields CDR1 SGHDT and CDR2 YYEEEE. As DNA, the CDR3 is TGTGCCAGCAGATCGGGGGGCCTCCATGGCTACACCTTC. This sequence encodes CASRSGGLHGYTF.

V is TRBV5-4 and J is TRBJ2-7; 8 bases fit TRBD2. The germline V gene has CDR1 SGHNT and CDR2 YYREEE (reference sequence). The junction had 6 bases not matched to a gene; V was cut back by 3 bases and J by 7 bases. The length of the CDR3 is 13 residues. The CDR3 coding sequence is TGTGCCAGCAGCTCGGGACGGGAGGGGGAGCAGTACTTC. Residues: CASSSGREGEQYF.